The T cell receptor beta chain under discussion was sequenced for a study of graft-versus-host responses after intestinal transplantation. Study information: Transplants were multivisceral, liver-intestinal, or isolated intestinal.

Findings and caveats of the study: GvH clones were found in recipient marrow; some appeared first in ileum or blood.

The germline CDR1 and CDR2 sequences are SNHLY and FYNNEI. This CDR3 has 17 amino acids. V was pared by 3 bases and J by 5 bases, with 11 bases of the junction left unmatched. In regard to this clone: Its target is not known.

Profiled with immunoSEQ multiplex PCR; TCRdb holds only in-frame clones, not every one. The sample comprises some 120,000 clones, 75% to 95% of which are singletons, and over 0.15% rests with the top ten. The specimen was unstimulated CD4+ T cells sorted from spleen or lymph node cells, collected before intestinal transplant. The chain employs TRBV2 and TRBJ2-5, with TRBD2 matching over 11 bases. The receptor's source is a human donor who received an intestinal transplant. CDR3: CASSEGLAGGWAETQYF. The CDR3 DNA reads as TGTGCCAGCAGTGAGGGGCTAGCGGGAGGATGGGCGGAGACCCAGTACTTC.